Detailed here is one T cell receptor (beta chain). Profiled with immunoSEQ multiplex PCR; TCRdb holds only in-frame clones, not every one. This sample yields fewer than 80,000 clones, of which around 84% are seen a single time; roughly 1.2% belongs to the top ten. This entry comes from a study of OX40 agonist ivuxolimab in advanced cancers. The receptor was derived from an adult with an advanced solid tumor such as melanoma, head and neck, liver or kidney cancer. The source was CD4+ or CD8+ T cells sorted from blood, collected in a trial of the OX40 agonist ivuxolimab.

The CDR3 spells CASSSVGAAHEQFF. Written as DNA, the CDR3 is TGTGCCAGCAGTTCTGTTGGGGCCGCCCATGAGCAGTTCTTC. V is TRBV6-5 and J is TRBJ2-1; the D gene is possibly TRBD1 (5 bases). V was clipped by 4 bases and J by 8 bases, with 15 bases between them. Germline V CDR1 and CDR2: MNHEY, SVGAGI. The CDR3 extends over 14 amino acids.